The entry below gives a single TCR beta chain sequence along with its context. Its binding antigen is unknown. There are no base qualities to consult, and no much larger clone falls within one base. This entry is derived from a study of blood T cell repertoires in COVID-19 (TCRdb year 2020). As for the study more broadly: Samples covering the acute and convalescent phases of COVID-19 were provided by collaborators in the United States, Italy and Spain. The material from the prospective study consisted of cDNA or gDNA derived from T cells, B-cell-depleted T cells, or PBMCs. Subjects who had been exposed to COVID-19, were actively infected with it, or had recovered from it provided the deeply sampled blood TCRbeta repertoires that made up the dataset. The repertoires were released in a freely available public database meant as a resource for research on the immune response to SARS-CoV-2. The samples were drawn from two sources: the first 160 participants of the ongoing ImmuneRACE study, and fewer than 1,500 subjects contributed by 6 global collaborators. A de-identified subject ID, COVID-19 status, age in years and sex were almost always included in the sample metadata. Where available, HLA class I and class II types were obtained from metadata supplied by the sample provider rather than from assay-based typing.

Taken from cysteine to phenylalanine, the CDR3 has 17 residues. The DNA shown is the 51-base CDR3, in frame from base 1. Trimming removed 7 bases from V and 0 bases from J; the gene matches leave 6 bases unexplained. For CDR1 and CDR2, the germline V gene (reference sequence) lists LNHDA and SQIVND. TCRbeta CDR3 regions were amplified from genomic DNA using the immunoSEQ Assay, a bias-controlled multiplex PCR. Regarding the original processing steps: The number of nucleated cells in each sample was estimated by amplification of reference gene primers within the assay. Sequence reads were collapsed and filtered to measure the absolute abundance of every unique TCRbeta CDR3 rearrangement. Productive Simpson clonality was computed per sample as the square root of Simpson's diversity index over productive rearrangements. TCRdb took this table from immuneACCESS and kept in-frame rearrangements with V and J called. Such tables lack part of the clones; where checked against another copy, unresolved V genes explain under half of the gap, and the rest is unexplained. V and J calls and clone size are given by that table; D and trimming were obtained from the DNA. The sample contains 200,000 or so clones, around 90% of them found a single time. 1.5% to 2% of the sample is taken by the ten largest.

Whole blood was collected in K2EDTA tubes by collaborating institutions according to the institutions' own protocols. For TCRbeta analysis, collaborator samples were shipped as frozen whole blood, as isolated PBMCs, or as DNA extracted from either sample type. The research as a whole found: The quantity of clinical and demographic metadata differed by source and by participant and was supplied without curation.

The chain couples TRBV19 to TRBJ2-4, with 13 bases matching TRBD2. Material for sequencing was peripheral blood. The clonotype was recovered from a man aged 70-80 years with acute or convalescent COVID-19. The CDR3 here reads CASIGTSGTVAKNIQYF. The DNA reads as follows: TGTGCCAGTATTGGGACTAGCGGGACGGTAGCCAAAAACATTCAGTACTTC.